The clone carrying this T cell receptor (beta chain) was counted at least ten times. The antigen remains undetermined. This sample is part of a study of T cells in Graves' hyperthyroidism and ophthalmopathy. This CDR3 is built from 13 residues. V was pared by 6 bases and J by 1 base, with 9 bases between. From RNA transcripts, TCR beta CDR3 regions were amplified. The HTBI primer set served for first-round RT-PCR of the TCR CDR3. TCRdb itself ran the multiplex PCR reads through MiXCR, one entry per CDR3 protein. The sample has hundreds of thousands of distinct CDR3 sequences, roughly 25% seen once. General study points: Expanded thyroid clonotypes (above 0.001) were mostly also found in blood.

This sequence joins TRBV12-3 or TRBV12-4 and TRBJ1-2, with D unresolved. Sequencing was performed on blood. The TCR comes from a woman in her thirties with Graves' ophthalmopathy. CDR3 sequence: CASRPGYNYGYTF. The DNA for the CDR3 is TGTGCCAGCAGGCCAGGTTATAACTATGGCTACACCTTC.